Listed here are 19 T cell receptor beta chains from one sample, sequenced in a study of identical twins. TCRdb re-derived calls from the 5' RACE reads in MiXCR, one entry per CDR3 protein. The sample records about 100,000 distinct CDR3 sequences, just under 6% being singletons. The sequencing sample was made of memory T cells sorted from blood. Receptors originate from a woman in her fifties or sixties in good health.

Points on this clonotype: A much larger clone differs from this one at a single base, so this may be a read error. The CDR3 reads CATGDLITAEQFF. The CDR3 DNA reads TGTGCCACCGGTGACTTGATCACTGCCGAGCAGTTCTTC. The rearrangement links TRBV24-1 to TRBJ2-1, with unresolved D. CDR1 is KGHDR and CDR2 is SFDVKD in the germline V gene. This CDR3 comprises 13 residues.

At least ten counts were recorded for this clonotype. V gene TRBV30 combines with J gene TRBJ1-1, with 9 bases that match TRBD1. V was pared by 0 bases and J by 2 bases, with 1 base of the junction left unmatched. CDR1 GTSNPN and CDR2 SVGIG come from the germline V gene (reference sequence). This CDR3 region has 14 residues. The chain's CDR3 is CAWSVQGANTEAFF. CDR3 bases: TGTGCCTGGAGTGTACAGGGGGCTAACACTGAAGCTTTCTTT.

This clonotype has at least ten counts. The chain joins TRBV10-3 to TRBJ2-2, with 7 bases that match TRBD1. The CDR3 consists of 17 residues. After removal of 5 bases from V and 1 base from J, the junction contained 10 bases not matched to a gene. Looked up from germline, CDR1 is ENHRY and CDR2 is SYGVKD. CDR3 region: CAISRLTGSWNTGELFF. CDR3 sequence (DNA): TGTGCCATCAGTCGACTGACAGGGTCGTGGAACACCGGGGAGCTGTTTTTT.

V usage is TRBV7-9 and J usage is TRBJ1-6; no reliable D call. The ends were cut back, 1 base at V and 16 bases at J, with 20 bases in the middle. The CDR3 runs 15 residues. CDR1 is SEHNR and CDR2 is FQNEAQ in the germline V gene (reference sequence). CDR3 bases: TGTGCCAGCAGCTTAGATCTCAAAAATGGGTTGCGTCTCCACTTT. Translated, it gives CASSLDLKNGLRLHF.

This clonotype was counted many times. The chain combines TRBV6-1 with TRBJ1-1; D may be TRBD1 (5 bases). V was pared by 0 bases and J by 0 bases, with 8 bases between. The CDR3 contains 15 residues. Germline CDR1 MNHNS, CDR2 SASEGT. CDR3 DNA sequence: TGTGCCAGCAGTGAAGCAGGGGCCTTGAACACTGAAGCTTTCTTT. Encoded protein: CASSEAGALNTEAFF.

The chain links TRBV27 to TRBJ2-3; 7 bases line up with TRBD2. Germline V gene sequence: CDR1 MNHEY, CDR2 SMNVEV (reference sequence). V gave up 7 bases and J gave up 3 bases; unmatched junction bases: 10. The CDR3 covers 15 residues. CDR3 region: CASTRAGKLTDTQYF. CDR3 nucleotide sequence: TGTGCCAGCACTCGAGCGGGAAAGTTGACAGATACGCAGTATTTT.

This clonotype was found many times. The rearrangement joins TRBV18 to TRBJ2-7, with D perhaps TRBD1 (5 bases). There are 18 residues in the CDR3. V was cut by 2 bases and J by 6 bases, with 26 bases left in between. Per germline, CDR1 KGHSH and CDR2 LQKENI. Here the CDR3 reads CASSPSVLRQNIKTEQYF. The DNA of the CDR3 is TGTGCCAGCTCACCATCTGTTCTCCGACAGAATATTAAAACCGAGCAGTACTTC.

This clonotype came up many times. The chain has TRBV3-1 and TRBJ2-1; 7 nucleotides align to TRBD2. This CDR3 contains 13 residues. The germline V gene encodes CDR1 LGHDT and CDR2 YNNKEL (reference sequence). With V trimmed by 0 bases and J by 13 bases, 6 bases remained unmatched. This CDR3 is CASSQEETSFQFF. In DNA form, the CDR3 reads TGTGCCAGCAGCCAAGAAGAGACTAGCTTTCAGTTCTTC.

There are many counts of this clonotype. The V and J genes are TRBV6-1 and TRBJ2-1; a weak D match, TRBD2 (7 bases). The germline V gene encodes CDR1 MNHNS and CDR2 SASEGT. V lost 8 bases to trimming and J lost 6 bases, with 17 bases between them. The CDR3 is made up of 14 amino acids. This CDR3 reads CASRGASVGNEQFF. The DNA for the CDR3 is TGTGCCAGCCGGGGGGCTAGCGTAGGCAATGAGCAGTTCTTC.

With regard to this clonotype: A much larger clone lies one base from this, so it may be a read error. This rearrangement joins TRBV12-3 or TRBV12-4 to TRBJ2-3; the D is unclear. The CDR3 length is 12 residues. With 4 bases removed from V and 8 bases from J, the gap between germline ends came to 10 bases. For the CDR3, the DNA is TGTGCCAGCAGTTCAGTGAGGTTTACGCAGTATTTT. This codes for CASSSVRFTQYF.

Notes on this clonotype: This may be a read error: a much more frequent sequence differs by one nucleotide. This rearrangement joins TRBV20-1 to TRBJ2-1; 12 nucleotides match TRBD2. CDR1 is DFQATT and CDR2 is SNEGSKA in the germline V gene (reference sequence). This CDR3 has 16 residues. CDR3 residues: CSPSGLAGGETNEQFF. The CDR3 DNA follows: TGCAGTCCTAGCGGGCTAGCGGGAGGGGAAACCAATGAGCAGTTCTTC.

The chain recombines TRBV5-1 with TRBJ1-4; weak D call: TRBD1 (6 bases). The V gene's germline CDR1 is SGHRS and CDR2 YFSETQ. Trimming cost V 1 base and J 8 bases, with 12 bases left between them. The CDR3 has 14 amino acids. The DNA for the CDR3 is TGCGCCAGCAGCTTGTTGCAGGGGCAGGAAAAACTGTTTTTT. It specifies CASSLLQGQEKLFF.

This clonotype has ten or more counts. The chain combines TRBV3-1 with TRBJ2-2, with a tentative D call TRBD1 (5 bases). CDR1 is LGHDT and CDR2 is YNNKEL in the germline V gene (reference sequence). This CDR3 is built from 15 residues. V lost 3 bases to trimming and J lost 7 bases, with 15 bases between them. DNA of the CDR3: TGTGCCAGCAGCCAGAACAGACAGTACAGCGGGGAGCTGTTTTTT. Protein: CASSQNRQYSGELFF.

This clonotype was seen repeatedly, ten times or more. This chain joins TRBV12-3 or TRBV12-4 and TRBJ1-2; 7 bases align to TRBD1. V shed 4 bases and J 8 bases; nucleotides not matched to a gene: 19. The CDR3 is 17 amino acids. The CDR3 region is CASSSSGWGQKPKGYTF. CDR3 in DNA: TGTGCCAGCAGTTCTTCTGGCTGGGGACAGAAACCTAAAGGCTACACCTTC.

This clonotype was counted at least ten times. CDR3 sequence (DNA): TGTGCCAGCAGTGCCCGCTCGGGACACCCTAACTATGGCTACACCTTC. The encoded protein is CASSARSGHPNYGYTF. The V and J genes are TRBV6-4 and TRBJ1-2, with D possibly TRBD1 on 6 matching bases. The CDR3 is made up of 16 amino acids. The germline V gene encodes CDR1 MRHNA and CDR2 SNTAGT. V lost 4 bases and J 0 bases, leaving 15 bases between the germline ends.

This clonotype occurred a few times. This rearrangement joins TRBV3-1 to TRBJ2-5; no firm D call. The CDR3 is made up of 13 amino acids. Germline V gives CDR1 LGHDT, CDR2 YNNKEL (reference sequence). The V end lost 4 bases, the J end lost 3 bases, and 9 bases lay between the germline ends. The CDR3 is CASSLSAKETQYF. In DNA, the CDR3 is TGTGCCAGCAGCCTGAGCGCTAAAGAGACCCAGTACTTC.

This clonotype has a count of ten or more. This chain uses TRBV12-3 or TRBV12-4 with TRBJ2-6, with no clear D. Trimming removed 5 bases from V and 0 bases from J, with 2 bases in between. The CDR3 runs to 13 residues. Here the CDR3 DNA reads TGTGCCAGCAGTCGCTCTGGGGCCAACGTCCTGACTTTC. It translates to CASSRSGANVLTF.

In this sample, this clonotype turned up many times. The chain has TRBV6-6 and TRBJ2-6, with D possibly TRBD2 on 7 matching bases. V was shortened by 4 bases and J by 13 bases, with 20 bases between the two germline ends. Germline-derived CDR1 and CDR2 are MNHNY and SVGAGI (reference sequence). The CDR3 runs to 15 residues. CDR3 DNA sequence: TGTGCCAGCAGTTTAGCGAGGGGGGGAATAGTGGTCCTGACTTTC. Amino acids: CASSLARGGIVVLTF.

This clonotype has ten or more counts. The V call is TRBV24-1, the J call TRBJ2-1; D is possibly TRBD1 (6 bases). Trimming took off 5 bases at V and 7 bases at J, with 20 bases between the two ends. CDR1 is KGHDR and CDR2 is SFDVKD in the germline V gene. This CDR3 spans 16 amino acids. This CDR3 is CATSAEGSPGQNEQFF. DNA of the CDR3: TGTGCCACCAGTGCCGAAGGTTCCCCCGGACAGAATGAGCAGTTCTTC.